The 25 T cell receptor beta chains given below trace back to one sample, sequenced in a study of shared clonotypes between healthy human individuals. Generated by immunoSEQ multiplex PCR, the TCRdb table keeps only in-frame clones and is missing some. The data contain about 490,000 clones, 75% to 85% of them singletons. Sequencing was carried out using PBMCs. These receptors were obtained from a woman between 35 and 50 years old in good health. Some clones in this sample may be carry-over from other donors' samples.

This clone was seen ten or more times. This rearrangement joins TRBV6-5 to TRBJ2-1; the D call may be TRBD1 or TRBD2 (6 bases each). CDR3 length equals 13 residues. Per germline, CDR1 MNHEY and CDR2 SVGAGI. Deletions cut 4 bases from V and 11 bases from J, with 15 bases between. CDR3 residues: CASSSTRGAQQFF. The CDR3 DNA reads as TGTGCCAGCAGTTCCACAAGGGGGGCCCAGCAGTTCTTC.

The V and J genes are TRBV5-4 and TRBJ2-6; 7 positions agree with TRBD2. Trimming cost V 1 base and J 0 bases; bases outside gene matches: 1. CDR1 is SGHNT, CDR2 YYREEE, per germline (reference sequence). CDR3 length: 16 amino acids. This chain's CDR3 is CASSLWGGSGANVLTF. CDR3 DNA sequence: TGTGCCAGCAGCTTGTGGGGGGGCTCTGGGGCCAACGTCCTGACTTTC. The variable domain in full, with the rest retrieved from reference TRBV5-4 and TRBJ2-6, is ETGVTQSPTHLIKTRGQQVTLRCSSQSGHNTVSWYQQALGQGPQFIFQYYREEENGRGNFPPRFSGLQFPNYSSELNVNALELDDSALYLCASSLWGGSGANVLTFGAGSRLTVL.

Only a few counts were recorded for this clone. The J gene is TRBJ1-5, the V gene TRBV19; D is undetermined. CDR3 length: 14 amino acids. Looked up from germline, CDR1 is LNHDA and CDR2 is SQIVND (reference sequence). Trimming stripped 7 bases from V and 3 bases from J, with 13 bases between. The CDR3 region has the DNA TGTGCCAGTACCCGAGATGGAAACAATCAGCCCCAGCATTTT. Its protein is CASTRDGNNQPQHF.

This clone showed up many times. The chain combines TRBV28 with TRBJ1-4; 7 bases agree with TRBD1. V dropped 5 bases and J dropped 8; count of bases not matched to a gene: 2. The CDR3 runs to 12 residues. The V gene's germline CDR1 is MDHEN and CDR2 SYDVKM. The CDR3 loop is CASSPDREKLFF. Here the CDR3 DNA reads TGTGCCAGCAGTCCGGACAGGGAAAAACTGTTTTTT.

The CDR3 region has the DNA TGTGCCACCAGCAGTTTACAGGGGGCTTCGTCCTACGAGCAGTACTTC. Translating it yields CATSSLQGASSYEQYF. The chain combines TRBV15 with TRBJ2-7; 9 nucleotides agree with TRBD1. Per germline, CDR1 LNHNV and CDR2 YYDKDF (reference sequence). V was pared by 3 bases and J by 1 base, with 7 bases of the junction left unmatched. This CDR3 is built from 16 residues.

The J gene is TRBJ2-5, the V gene TRBV5-6, with 7 nucleotides matching TRBD1. Germline CDR1 and CDR2: SGHDT and YYEEEE. CDR3 length: 13 residues. J was trimmed by 3 bases and V by 4 bases; bases with no gene match: 3. This CDR3 is CASSHGTEETQYF. CDR3 DNA: TGTGCCAGCAGCCACGGGACAGAAGAGACCCAGTACTTC.

V is TRBV11-1 and J is TRBJ2-7; D is unresolved. The V gene lost 5 bases and the J gene lost 7 bases, with 12 bases spanning the gap. The CDR3 consists of 12 residues. Germline assignment: CDR1 SGHAT and CDR2 FQDESV (reference sequence). The DNA for the CDR3 is TGTGCCAGCAGCCTCCAGATCTGTGAGCAGTACTTC. Its protein is CASSLQICEQYF. The variable domain in full, completed from reference TRBV11-1 and TRBJ2-7, reads EAEVAQSPRYKITEKSQAVAFWCDPISGHATLYWYRQILGQGPELLVQFQDESVVDDSQLPKDRFSAERLKGVDSTLKIQPAELGDSAMYLCASSLQICEQYFGPGTRLTVT.

In this sample, this clone turned up a few times. V is TRBV5-1 and J is TRBJ2-7; TRBD1 is a possible D gene (6 bases). From germline, CDR1 is SGHRS and CDR2 YFSETQ. V lost 4 bases, J lost 0 bases, and 14 bases lay in between. This CDR3 spans 15 amino acids. The DNA for the CDR3 is TGCGCCAGCAGCCCCGCAGGGGCGGTCTCCTACGAGCAGTACTTC. This encodes CASSPAGAVSYEQYF.

The V and J genes are TRBV30 and TRBJ1-2, with 8 bases aligning to TRBD1. Trimming at V came to 6 bases and at J to 6 bases, leaving 3 bases not matched to a gene. The length of the CDR3 is 11 residues. CDR1 is GTSNPN, CDR2 SVGIG, per germline (reference sequence). This chain's CDR3 is CACTGGDGYTF. CDR3 bases: TGTGCCTGTACAGGGGGGGATGGCTACACCTTC.

The chain employs TRBV10-3 and TRBJ2-5, with 7 positions matching TRBD2. Near its end, the DNA agrees better with TRBJ2-7, so the J call may be wrong. The CDR3 totals 20 residues. The germline gives CDR1 ENHRY, CDR2 SYGVKD. CDR3 nucleotide sequence: TGTGCCATCAGTGCCTCCTACAGCGGTATCCTGAGGGAGGGCGGCTACGAGCAGTACTTC. It is translated as CAISASYSGILREGGYEQYF.

V is TRBV18 and J is TRBJ2-7; D not certain. The CDR3 is made up of 14 amino acids. Germline-derived CDR1 and CDR2 are KGHSH and LQKENI. V was trimmed by 1 base and J by 0 bases, leaving 7 bases between them. The DNA for the CDR3 is TGTGCCAGCTCACCACACGCCAACTCCTACGAGCAGTACTTC. Amino acid sequence: CASSPHANSYEQYF.

This chain links TRBV6-5 with TRBJ2-5; TRBD1 might be the D (5 bases). Germline V lookup: CDR1 MNHEY, CDR2 SVGAGI. V lost 6 bases and J lost 4, with 15 bases in between. The CDR3 totals 14 residues. The chain's CDR3 is CASSPRRRGETQYF. CDR3 DNA sequence: TGTGCCAGCAGCCCCCGGCGAAGGGGAGAGACCCAGTACTTC.

This chain joins TRBV4-2 and TRBJ2-1; D unclear. Trimming removed 2 bases from V and 10 bases from J, with 12 bases in between. The CDR3 consists of 13 residues. Germline values: CDR1 LGHNA, CDR2 YNFKEQ. Here the CDR3 reads CASSQWADQEQFF. The CDR3 nucleotides are TGTGCCAGCAGCCAATGGGCGGATCAGGAGCAGTTCTTC.

V is TRBV4-3 and J is TRBJ2-6; D possibly corresponds to TRBD1 (5 bases). Germline assignment: CDR1 LGHNA and CDR2 YSLEER. The ends were cut back, 0 bases at V and 0 bases at J, with 21 bases in the middle. This CDR3 has 21 amino acids. For the CDR3, the DNA is TGCGCCAGCAGCCAAGATTACAGGTTCCTGGTCCTTCCCTCTGGGGCCAACGTCCTGACTTTC. Translated: CASSQDYRFLVLPSGANVLTF.

The chain is built from TRBV28 and TRBJ1-1, with a weak D call TRBD1 (5 bases). Germline values: CDR1 MDHEN, CDR2 SYDVKM. The CDR3 consists of 13 residues. V was shortened by 6 bases and J by 4 bases, with 12 bases between the two germline ends. The CDR3 protein is CASRPRGSTEAFF. The CDR3 nucleotides are TGTGCCAGCAGGCCCCGGGGGAGCACTGAAGCTTTCTTT.

V is TRBV9 and J is TRBJ2-7; 7 positions agree with TRBD2. Germline trimming cut 3 bases from V and 4 bases from J; bases unmatched to any gene: 10. The germline CDR1 and CDR2 sequences are SGDLS and YYNGEE. The CDR3 loop spans 15 amino acids. The chain's CDR3 is CASSEGYGGLYEQYF. As DNA, the CDR3 is TGTGCCAGCAGCGAAGGGTACGGGGGGTTATACGAGCAGTACTTC.

This chain joins TRBV4-3 and TRBJ2-7, with TRBD2 identical over 10 bases. This CDR3 has 15 amino acids. Losses at the gene ends were 2 bases for V and 7 bases for J; bases not matched to a gene: 8. CDR1 and CDR2 (germline): LGHNA, YSLEER. The CDR3 DNA sequence: TGCGCCAGCAGCCAAAGGGCTAGCGGGAGTGATGAGCAGTACTTC. It is translated as CASSQRASGSDEQYF.

Concerning this clone itself: Germline and junction disagree at one end, which may indicate a read error. The V gene is TRBV2, the J gene TRBJ1-1, with D unclear. The CDR3 extends over 13 amino acids. Per the germline V gene, CDR1 is SNHLY and CDR2 is FYNNEI. CDR3 sequence reads: CANSGLLNTEAFF. CDR3 sequence (DNA): TGTGCCAACAGTGGGTTGTTGAACACTGAAGCTTTCTTT.

The V call is TRBV7-8, the J call TRBJ1-1; 9 bases fit TRBD1. Germline V gene sequence: CDR1 SGHVS, CDR2 FQNEAQ. The CDR3 totals 13 residues. The J segment lost 11 bases and the V segment lost 4 bases, leaving 8 bases of the junction unmatched. Written as DNA, the CDR3 is TGTGCCAGCAGCTATGGACAGGGGCGGGCTGCTTTCTTT. This gives the protein CASSYGQGRAAFF.

The sample holds one count of this clone. This specimen includes other DNA sequences encoding the same CDR3. The chain combines TRBV5-1 with TRBJ2-7; tentatively, D is TRBD1 or TRBD2 (5 bases each). V was cut by 0 bases and J by 1 base, with 11 bases left in between. Germline CDR1 is SGHRS and CDR2 is YFSETQ. The CDR3 loop spans 15 amino acids. The CDR3 DNA reads as TGCGCCAGCAGCTTGGGTGGGACGGGGTCCTACGAGCAGTACTTC. It is translated as CASSLGGTGSYEQYF.

Here the CDR3 DNA reads TGTGCCAGCAGCGAGGGGACAGGCCTTGGCTACACCTTC. This encodes CASSEGTGLGYTF. V and J are TRBV9 and TRBJ1-2; 8 nucleotides match TRBD1. Germline CDR1 is SGDLS and CDR2 is YYNGEE. This CDR3 has 13 amino acids. Trimming removed 3 bases from V and 7 bases from J; junction bases left unmatched: 5.

The rearrangement uses TRBV27 and TRBJ2-1; 7 nucleotides line up with TRBD1. V lost 1 base and J lost 5; bases outside the gene matches: 5. Germline-derived CDR1 and CDR2 are MNHEY and SMNVEV (reference sequence). The CDR3 spans 15 residues. The CDR3 loop reads CASSLLGQPHNEQFF. DNA of the CDR3: TGTGCCAGCAGTTTATTGGGACAGCCTCACAATGAGCAGTTCTTC.

The chain is built from TRBV4-2 and TRBJ2-7, with 9 bases that match TRBD1. V shed 1 base, J shed 1 base, and the junction held 2 bases outside the gene matches. Germline CDR1 and CDR2: LGHNA and YNFKEQ. The CDR3 is 15 residues long. This CDR3 is CASSQGTGDSYEQYF. DNA of the CDR3: TGTGCCAGCAGCCAAGGGACAGGGGATTCCTACGAGCAGTACTTC.

This clone appeared a single time. This chain links TRBV30 with TRBJ1-3, with D perhaps matching TRBD1 (6 bases). The CDR3 has 15 amino acids. Germline V gene lookup returns CDR1 GTSNPN and CDR2 SVGIG (reference sequence). The V and J ends lost 0 bases and 8 bases respectively, with 17 bases between them. CDR3 nucleotides: TGTGCCTGGAGTGTACGGGGGGGGCTTCGGGACACCATATATTTT. It translates to CAWSVRGGLRDTIYF.

This rearrangement joins TRBV11-2 to TRBJ2-7; D is uncertain. The CDR3 extends over 14 amino acids. V lost 4 bases to trimming and J lost 0 bases, with 10 bases between them. Germline V CDR1 and CDR2: SGHAT, FQNNGV. For the CDR3, the DNA is TGTGCCAGCAGCTCTCAAGGAAGCTCCTACGAGCAGTACTTC. Protein sequence: CASSSQGSSYEQYF.